A selection of T cell receptor beta chains follows, all from one sample in a study of blood T cell repertoires in COVID-19. TCRdb keeps only in-frame clones here, not all; method: immunoSEQ multiplex PCR. The sample includes roughly 80,000 clones, about nine tenths seen only once; the top ten take approximately 9.7%. The specimen sequenced was peripheral blood. These receptors originate from a human donor in a cohort sampled during active COVID-19. Both conserved end residues are part of each CDR3. A D gene is named only where the DNA matches it firmly. Size is stated for part of the rows, as once, few or many counts, or as a class when the clone is expanded.

v_gene	abundance	j_gene	d_gene	CDR3aa	CDR3nt
TRBV2	once	TRBJ1-1	-	CASSEVGYSSPEAFF	TGTGCCAGCAGTGAAGTCGGTTATAGCAGTCCGGAAGCTTTCTTT
TRBV4-1	-	TRBJ2-5	TRBD1	CASRSPGQQETQYF	TGCGCCAGCAGATCCCCGGGACAGCAAGAGACCCAGTACTTC
TRBV6-1	-	TRBJ2-3	-	CASSEVRSGRSQYF	TGTGCCAGCAGTGAAGTACGGTCAGGGCGATCGCAGTATTTT
TRBV19	-	TRBJ1-1	-	CASSTNRDRKAFF	TGTGCCAGTAGTACAAATCGCGACAGAAAAGCTTTCTTT
TRBV7-8	-	TRBJ1-1	-	CASSAQGSNTEAFF	TGTGCCAGCAGCGCGCAGGGTTCAAACACTGAAGCTTTCTTT
TRBV30	once	TRBJ1-5	-	CAWSGGVLQPQHF	TGTGCCTGGAGTGGGGGAGTTCTCCAGCCCCAGCATTTT
TRBV6-6	once	TRBJ2-1	TRBD1	CASSFRDRGPDYEQFF	TGTGCCAGCAGTTTCCGGGACAGGGGGCCGGACTATGAGCAGTTCTTC
TRBV3-1/TRBV3-2	-	TRBJ1-2	-	CASSQIQRNYGYTF	TGTGCCAGCAGCCAAATCCAGCGTAACTATGGCTACACCTTC
TRBV7-2	-	TRBJ1-1	-	CASSPLGTTGNTEAFF	TGTGCCAGCAGCCCCCTCGGGACAACGGGGAACACTGAAGCTTTCTTT
TRBV3-1/TRBV3-2	-	TRBJ2-2	TRBD2	CASSSRTSGRTNTGELFF	TGTGCCAGCAGCTCCCGGACTAGCGGGAGGACGAACACCGGGGAGCTGTTTTTT
TRBV2	-	TRBJ1-1	-	CASAETGPAFF	TGTGCCAGCGCGGAAACAGGGCCTGCTTTCTTT
TRBV7-2	-	TRBJ2-3	TRBD2	CASSASGSTDTQYF	TGTGCCAGCAGCGCTAGCGGAAGCACAGATACGCAGTATTTT
TRBV5-1	-	TRBJ1-1	-	CASSLDQADTEAFF	TGCGCCAGCAGCTTGGACCAGGCTGACACTGAAGCTTTCTTT
TRBV29-1	-	TRBJ1-5	-	CSVETGTNQPQHF	TGCAGCGTTGAAACAGGGACCAATCAGCCCCAGCATTTT
TRBV6-5	-	TRBJ2-1	TRBD1	CASSPIWTGLREQFF	TGTGCCAGCAGTCCGATCTGGACAGGGCTTCGGGAGCAGTTCTTC
TRBV25-1	-	TRBJ2-5	TRBD2	CASSEGGQETQYF	TGTGCCAGCAGTGAGGGGGGGCAAGAGACCCAGTACTTC
TRBV2	-	TRBJ1-1	TRBD1	CASRPGQGTEAFF	TGTGCCAGCAGACCCGGACAGGGGACTGAAGCTTTCTTT
TRBV19	-	TRBJ2-7	-	CASRSTNLYEQYF	TGTGCCAGTAGATCCACTAACCTCTACGAGCAGTACTTC
TRBV23-1	-	TRBJ1-2	TRBD1	CASSQPGQAKNKNYGYTF	TGCGCCAGCAGTCAACCGGGACAGGCTAAGAATAAAAACTATGGCTACACCTTC
TRBV7-9	-	TRBJ1-1	-	CASSSPLTGSTEAFF	TGTGCCAGCAGCTCACCCCTGACAGGCTCCACTGAAGCTTTCTTT
TRBV19	-	TRBJ1-5	-	CATNRDGRRNQPQHF	TGTGCCACTAACAGGGATGGGCGTCGAAATCAGCCCCAGCATTTT
TRBV11-2	-	TRBJ1-4	-	CASSFAGKLFF	TGTGCCAGCAGCTTCGCAGGAAAACTGTTTTTT
TRBV3-1/TRBV3-2	few	TRBJ1-2	TRBD1	CASSQVGQEGNFYGYTF	TGTGCCAGCAGCCAAGTTGGACAGGAGGGAAATTTCTATGGCTACACCTTC
TRBV7-9	-	TRBJ1-1	-	CASSLDLHPTF	TGTGCCAGCAGCTTAGACCTACATCCGACTTTT
TRBV3-1/TRBV3-2	-	TRBJ1-1	-	CASSLGSMNTEAFF	TGTGCCAGCAGCCTGGGTAGCATGAACACTGAAGCTTTCTTT
TRBV30	-	TRBJ1-4	TRBD1	CAWSVIRDRGREKLFF	TGTGCCTGGAGTGTAATCCGGGACAGGGGAAGAGAAAAACTGTTTTTT
TRBV27	-	TRBJ2-3	-	CASSLIDRGGGDTQYF	TGTGCCAGCAGTTTAATCGACCGGGGAGGTGGTGATACGCAGTATTTT
TRBV5-4	-	TRBJ2-1	-	CASSTGDGGNEQFF	TGTGCCAGCAGCACGGGAGATGGGGGGAATGAGCAGTTCTTC
TRBV28	-	TRBJ2-5	TRBD1	CASNQGQGHRKTQYF	TGTGCCAGCAACCAGGGACAGGGGCATCGTAAGACCCAGTACTTC
TRBV7-8	-	TRBJ2-7	-	CASSLLLLNSYEQYF	TGTGCCAGCAGCTTACTCCTCTTAAACTCCTACGAGCAGTACTTC
TRBV19	-	TRBJ2-1	TRBD2	CASSTYGLAVNEQFF	TGTGCCAGTAGTACCTACGGACTAGCGGTAAATGAGCAGTTCTTC
TRBV18	-	TRBJ2-1	TRBD1	CASSQSTGSNEQLF	TGTGCCAGCTCACAATCGACAGGGAGCAATGAGCAGCTCTTC
TRBV5-5	-	TRBJ2-7	-	CASSSTEYSSSYEQYF	TGTGCCAGCAGCTCAACTGAATACTCAAGCTCCTACGAGCAGTACTTC
TRBV18	-	TRBJ1-1	-	CASSPEQMTEAFF	TGTGCCAGCTCACCAGAACAAATGACTGAAGCTTTCTTT
TRBV27	-	TRBJ2-7	TRBD2	CASSGGLGDEQYF	TGTGCCAGCAGCGGGGGACTAGGGGACGAGCAGTACTTC
TRBV4-2	once	TRBJ2-3	-	CASSQVIRDTGTDTQYF	TGTGCCAGCAGCCAAGTCATCCGGGACACAGGTACAGATACGCAGTATTTT
TRBV7-9	few	TRBJ2-5	TRBD1	CASSPLGQRGGTQYF	TGTGCCAGCAGCCCTTTGGGACAGAGAGGAGGGACCCAGTACTTC
TRBV6-1	-	TRBJ1-1	-	CASSEAGVNTEAFF	TGTGCCAGCAGTGAAGCAGGGGTGAACACTGAAGCTTTCTTT
TRBV19	-	TRBJ1-5	-	CASGALDRINQPQHF	TGTGCCAGTGGGGCCCTTGACAGAATAAATCAGCCCCAGCATTTT
TRBV3-1/TRBV3-2	-	TRBJ2-3	TRBD1	CASSQAGTGGDTQYF	TGTGCCAGCAGCCAAGCAGGGACAGGGGGAGATACGCAGTATTTT
TRBV2	-	TRBJ2-1	TRBD2	CASSDGSGGRYNEQFF	TGTGCCAGCAGTGACGGGAGCGGGGGGCGATACAATGAGCAGTTCTTC
TRBV11-2	-	TRBJ2-7	-	CASSQGAGQIYEQYF	TGTGCCAGCAGCCAGGGCGCGGGACAGATCTACGAGCAGTACTTC
TRBV2	few	TRBJ2-7	-	CASSGWSYPNSYEQYF	TGTGCCAGCAGTGGGTGGAGCTATCCTAACTCCTACGAGCAGTACTTC
TRBV5-1	-	TRBJ2-5	TRBD1	CASSPDRAQETQYF	TGCGCCAGCAGCCCGGACAGGGCCCAAGAGACCCAGTACTTC
TRBV6-4	-	TRBJ1-2	-	CASSATIQGATYGYTF	TGTGCCAGCAGCGCGACGATACAGGGCGCAACCTATGGCTACACCTTC
TRBV5-1	-	TRBJ2-7	-	CASSPQGSGEQYF	TGCGCCAGCAGCCCACAGGGATCAGGTGAGCAGTACTTC
TRBV5-1	-	TRBJ1-2	TRBD1	CASSRTGTGGDYGYTF	TGCGCCAGCAGTCGCACCGGGACAGGGGGAGACTATGGCTACACCTTC
TRBV28	-	TRBJ2-7	TRBD2	CASSLSGLSYEQYF	TGTGCCAGCAGTCTTAGCGGGCTCTCCTACGAGCAGTACTTC